The T cell receptor (beta chain) under discussion was sequenced for a study of spatial heterogeneity in lung cancer. Study summary: On average, each unique TCR and UMI combination appeared more than ten times in raw reads. General study points: Ubiquitous expanded tumor TCRs showed up in blood more at resection than follow-up.

Time point noted: sample taken at primary tumor resection. Whole RNA obtained from tumor, nontumor lung or frozen PBMC underwent sequencing without sorting. MiXCR was run by TCRdb on the 5' RACE reads, yielding one entry per CDR3 protein. The table includes 20,000 to 25,000 distinct CDR3 sequences, 4.6% detected once. This clonotype was counted ten times or more. Its antigen is unknown. V lost 6 bases, J lost 0 bases, and 6 bases lay in between. CDR3 size: 12 residues. The rearrangement joins TRBV12-3 or TRBV12-4 to TRBJ2-7; D is unresolved. Specimen: PBMCs, collected at surgery. The source of this sequence is a male donor with early-stage non-small cell lung cancer. CDR3 bases: TGTGCCAGCAGCCGTAGCTCCTACGAGCAGTACTTC. Its translation: CASSRSSYEQYF.